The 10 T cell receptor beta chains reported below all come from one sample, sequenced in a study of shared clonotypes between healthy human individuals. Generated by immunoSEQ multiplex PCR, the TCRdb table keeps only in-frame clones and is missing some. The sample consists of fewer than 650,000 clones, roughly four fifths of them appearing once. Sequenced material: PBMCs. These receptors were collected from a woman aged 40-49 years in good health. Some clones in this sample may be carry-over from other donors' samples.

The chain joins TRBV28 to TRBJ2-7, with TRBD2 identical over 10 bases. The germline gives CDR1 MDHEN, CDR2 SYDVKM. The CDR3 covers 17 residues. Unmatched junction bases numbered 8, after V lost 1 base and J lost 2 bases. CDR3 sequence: CASSLFIGLAGAYEQYF. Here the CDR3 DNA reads TGTGCCAGCAGTTTATTCATTGGGCTAGCGGGAGCCTACGAGCAGTACTTC.

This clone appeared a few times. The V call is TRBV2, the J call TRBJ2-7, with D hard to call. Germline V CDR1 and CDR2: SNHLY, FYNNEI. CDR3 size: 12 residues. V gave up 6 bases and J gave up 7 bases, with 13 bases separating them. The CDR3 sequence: CASSVTAREQYF. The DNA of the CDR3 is TGTGCCAGCAGCGTAACAGCACGGGAGCAGTACTTC.

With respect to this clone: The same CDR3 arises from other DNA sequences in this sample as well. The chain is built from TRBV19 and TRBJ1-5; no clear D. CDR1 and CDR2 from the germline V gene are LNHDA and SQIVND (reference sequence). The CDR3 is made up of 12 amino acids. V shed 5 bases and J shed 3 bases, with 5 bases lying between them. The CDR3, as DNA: TGTGCCAGTAGTGGGCTCAATCAGCCCCAGCATTTT. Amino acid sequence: CASSGLNQPQHF.

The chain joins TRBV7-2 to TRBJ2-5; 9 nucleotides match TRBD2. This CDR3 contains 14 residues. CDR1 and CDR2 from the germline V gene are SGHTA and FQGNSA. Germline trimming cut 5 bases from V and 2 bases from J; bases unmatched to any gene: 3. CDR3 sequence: CASSQTSGQETQYF. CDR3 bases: TGTGCCAGCAGCCAGACTAGCGGACAAGAGACCCAGTACTTC.

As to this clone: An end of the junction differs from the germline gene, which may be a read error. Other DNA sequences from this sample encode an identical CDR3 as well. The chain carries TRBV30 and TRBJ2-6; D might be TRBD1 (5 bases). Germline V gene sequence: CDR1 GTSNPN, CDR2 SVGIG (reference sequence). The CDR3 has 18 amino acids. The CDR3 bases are TGTGCATGGAGTGTAGACCAGGGCTCATACTCTGGGGCCAACGTCCTGACTTTC. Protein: CAWSVDQGSYSGANVLTF.

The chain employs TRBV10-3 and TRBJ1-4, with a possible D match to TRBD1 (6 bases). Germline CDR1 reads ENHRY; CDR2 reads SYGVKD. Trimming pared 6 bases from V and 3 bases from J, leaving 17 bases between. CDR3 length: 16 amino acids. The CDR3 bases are TGTGCCATCAGAAAAGGAGCACAGGGATCTAATGAAAAACTGTTTTTT. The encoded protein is CAIRKGAQGSNEKLFF.

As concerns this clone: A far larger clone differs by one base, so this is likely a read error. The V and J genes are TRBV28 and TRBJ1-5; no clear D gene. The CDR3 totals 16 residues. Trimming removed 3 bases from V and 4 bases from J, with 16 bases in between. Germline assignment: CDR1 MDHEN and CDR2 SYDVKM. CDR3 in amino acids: CASSLTNRIPNQPQHF. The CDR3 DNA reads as TGTGCCAGCAGTTTGACCAACCGCATCCCAAATCAGCCCCAGCATTTT. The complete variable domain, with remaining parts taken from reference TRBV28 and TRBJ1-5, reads DVKVTQSSRYLVKRTGEKVFLECVQDMDHENMFWYRQDPGLGLRLIYFSYDVKMKEKGDIPEGYSVSREKKERFSLILESASTNQTSMYLCASSLTNRIPNQPQHFGDGTRLSIL.

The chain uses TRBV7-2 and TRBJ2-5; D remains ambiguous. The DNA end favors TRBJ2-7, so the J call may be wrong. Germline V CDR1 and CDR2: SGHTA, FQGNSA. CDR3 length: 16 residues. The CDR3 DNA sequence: TGTGCCAGCAGCCCTAGTAGGCTTACGAGCTCCTACGAGCAGTACTTC. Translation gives CASSPSRLTSSYEQYF.

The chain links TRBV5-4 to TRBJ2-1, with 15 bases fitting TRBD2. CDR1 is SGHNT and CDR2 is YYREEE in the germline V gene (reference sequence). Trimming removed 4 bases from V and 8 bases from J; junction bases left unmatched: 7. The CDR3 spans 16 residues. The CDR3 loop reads CASSRGLAGGPHEQFF. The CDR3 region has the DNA TGTGCCAGCAGCCGCGGACTAGCGGGAGGGCCCCATGAGCAGTTCTTC.

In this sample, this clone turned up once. CDR3 loop: CASSQLRGTGPYEQYF. CDR3 sequence (DNA): TGCGCCAGCAGCCAATTAAGGGGGACAGGACCCTACGAGCAGTACTTC. The chain combines TRBV4-1 with TRBJ2-7; 8 positions agree with TRBD1. CDR1 and CDR2 from the germline V gene are MGHRA and YSYEKL. The CDR3 contains 16 residues. V lost 2 bases and J lost 2; bases outside the gene matches: 8.